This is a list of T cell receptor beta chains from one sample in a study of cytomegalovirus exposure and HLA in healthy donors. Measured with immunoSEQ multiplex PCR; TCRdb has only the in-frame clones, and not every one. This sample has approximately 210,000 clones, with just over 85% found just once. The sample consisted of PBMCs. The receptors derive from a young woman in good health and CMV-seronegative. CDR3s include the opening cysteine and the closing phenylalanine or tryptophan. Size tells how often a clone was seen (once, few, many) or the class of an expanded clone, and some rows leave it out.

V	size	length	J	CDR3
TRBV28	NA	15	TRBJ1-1	CASSLPGTALLEAFF
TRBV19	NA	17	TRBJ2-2	CASSPTKTGGSSGELFF
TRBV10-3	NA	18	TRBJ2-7	CAISEGDLGATHEIEQYF
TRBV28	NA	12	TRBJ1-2	CASSDRVYGYTF
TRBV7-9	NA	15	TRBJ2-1	CASSFSGSNHNEQFF
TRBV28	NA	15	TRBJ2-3	CASSLGGIAADTQYF
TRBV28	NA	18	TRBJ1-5	CASSLRLGRANGNQPQHF
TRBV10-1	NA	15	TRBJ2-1	CASWGCSGSYNEQFF
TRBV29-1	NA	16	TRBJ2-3	CSVETLGGQHTDTQYF
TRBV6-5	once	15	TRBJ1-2	CASRDRGEANYGYTF
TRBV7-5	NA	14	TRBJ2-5	CARARCSGQETQYF
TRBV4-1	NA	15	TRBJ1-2	CASSQGQGANYGYTF
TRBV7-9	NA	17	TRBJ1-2	CASSLGGGSFTNYGYTF
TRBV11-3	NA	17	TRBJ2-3	CASSGRGAGGGTDTQYF